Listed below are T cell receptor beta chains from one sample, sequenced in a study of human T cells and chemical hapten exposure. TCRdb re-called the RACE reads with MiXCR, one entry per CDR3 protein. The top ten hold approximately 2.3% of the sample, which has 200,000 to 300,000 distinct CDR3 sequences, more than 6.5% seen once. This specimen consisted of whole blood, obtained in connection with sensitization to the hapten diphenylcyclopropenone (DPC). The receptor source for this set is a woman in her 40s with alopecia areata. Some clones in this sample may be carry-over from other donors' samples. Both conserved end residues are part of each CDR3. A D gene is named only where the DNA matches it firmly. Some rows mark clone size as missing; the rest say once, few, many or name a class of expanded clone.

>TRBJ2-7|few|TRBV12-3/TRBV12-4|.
CASRGVQYEQYF
TGTGCCAGCAGGGGAGTTCAGTACGAGCAGTACTTC
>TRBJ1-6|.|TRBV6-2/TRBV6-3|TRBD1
CASSYLQGNSPLHF
TGTGCCAGCAGTTATCTACAGGGGAATTCACCCCTCCACTTT
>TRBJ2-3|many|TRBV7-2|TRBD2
CASSLSGLAGAGTDTQYF
TGTGCCAGCAGCTTATCTGGTCTAGCGGGAGCGGGCACAGATACGCAGTATTTT
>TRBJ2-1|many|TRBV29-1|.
CSVHWGSGGYEQFF
TGCAGCGTCCACTGGGGCTCAGGAGGCTATGAGCAGTTCTTC
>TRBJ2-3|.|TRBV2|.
CASRGNSPDTQYF
TGTGCCAGCAGGGGGAACAGTCCAGATACGCAGTATTTT
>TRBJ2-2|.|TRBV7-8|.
CASSPRSAANTGELFF
TGTGCCAGCAGCCCCCGCAGCGCCGCGAACACCGGGGAGCTGTTTTTT
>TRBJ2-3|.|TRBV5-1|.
CASSLAYPGASTDTQYF
TGCGCCAGCAGCTTGGCTTACCCAGGGGCGAGCACAGATACGCAGTATTTT
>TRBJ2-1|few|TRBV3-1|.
CASSTQEGQLPPEQFF
TGTGCCAGCAGCACTCAGGAGGGACAGCTACCCCCTGAGCAGTTCTTC
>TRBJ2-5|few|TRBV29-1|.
CSVGVEGPETQYF
TGCAGCGTTGGCGTCGAGGGTCCGGAGACCCAGTACTTC
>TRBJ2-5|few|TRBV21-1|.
CASSKRSNRRALEETQYF
TGTGCCAGCAGCAAACGCTCCAATCGCAGGGCCCTCGAAGAGACCCAGTACTTC
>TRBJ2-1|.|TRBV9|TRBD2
CASSASGFYNEQFF
TGTGCCAGCAGCGCTAGCGGATTCTACAATGAGCAGTTCTTC
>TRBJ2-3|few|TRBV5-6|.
CASSLSLGTQYF
TGTGCCAGCAGCTTGAGCCTCGGTACGCAGTATTTT
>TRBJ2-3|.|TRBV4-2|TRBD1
CASSQVQGENTDTQYF
TGTGCCAGCAGCCAAGTCCAGGGGGAGAACACAGATACGCAGTATTTT
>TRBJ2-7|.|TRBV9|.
CASSEAPGDNYEQYF
TGTGCCAGCAGCGAGGCCCCCGGAGACAACTACGAGCAGTACTTC
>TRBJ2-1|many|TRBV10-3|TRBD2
CAISESTSGLNEQFF
TGTGCCATCAGTGAGTCGACTAGCGGACTCAATGAGCAGTTCTTC
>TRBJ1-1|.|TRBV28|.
CASSPQAGRNTEAFF
TGTGCCAGCAGCCCTCAAGCGGGCAGGAACACTGAAGCTTTCTTT
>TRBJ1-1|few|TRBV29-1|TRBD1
CSVDTGGYTEAFF
TGCAGCGTGGACACAGGGGGTTACACTGAAGCTTTCTTT
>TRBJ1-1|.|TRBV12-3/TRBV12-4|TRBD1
CASSPPQGRGSTEAFF
TGTGCCAGCAGTCCCCCACAGGGGCGCGGGAGCACTGAAGCTTTCTTT
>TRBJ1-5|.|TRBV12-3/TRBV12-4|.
CASSLRERQPQHF
TGTGCCAGCAGTTTACGGGAGCGACAGCCCCAGCATTTT
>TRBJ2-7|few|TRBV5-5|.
CASSFERRDYEQYF
TGTGCCAGCAGCTTCGAGAGACGCGACTACGAGCAGTACTTC
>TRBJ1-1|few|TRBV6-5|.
CASRRTSLEIAFF
TGTGCCAGCAGGCGGACCTCTTTAGAGATAGCTTTCTTT
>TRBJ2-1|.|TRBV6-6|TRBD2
CATLLARGSSYNEQFF
TGTGCCACCCTCCTCGCGCGGGGGAGCTCCTACAATGAGCAGTTCTTC
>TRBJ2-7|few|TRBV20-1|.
CSARDRGGLLYEQYF
TGCAGTGCTAGAGATAGGGGGGGTCTTCTCTACGAGCAGTACTTC
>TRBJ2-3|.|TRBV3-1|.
CASSSRTASTDTQYF
TGTGCCAGCAGCTCCCGGACTGCCAGCACAGATACGCAGTATTTT
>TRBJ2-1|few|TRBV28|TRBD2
CASSAPIAGAYNEQFF
TGTGCCAGCAGTGCCCCAATAGCGGGAGCCTACAATGAGCAGTTCTTC
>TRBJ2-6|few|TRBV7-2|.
CASSPRRNSGANVLTF
TGTGCCAGCAGCCCCCGGCGGAACTCTGGGGCCAACGTCCTGACTTTC
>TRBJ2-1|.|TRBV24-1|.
CATSIIDEQFF
TGTGCCACCAGCATTATCGATGAGCAGTTCTTC
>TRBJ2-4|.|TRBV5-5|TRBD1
CASSSGQLAKNIQYF
TGTGCCAGCAGTTCGGGACAGCTAGCCAAAAACATTCAGTACTTC